Shown below are 15 T cell receptor beta chains from a single sample sequenced in a study of shared clonotypes between healthy human individuals. The method was immunoSEQ multiplex PCR; TCRdb's version includes in-frame clones alone and lacks a portion of them. Of over 100,000 clones detected, about 70% appear once; the ten largest clones hold roughly 24%. Source material: memory CD8+ T cells sorted from blood. The subset is: CD45RO+ cells pooled with CCR7-negative TemRA cells. The origin of the receptors is a young woman in good health.

There are a few counts of this clone. The chain joins TRBV29-1 to TRBJ1-5, with TRBD1 matching 7 bases. Germline V gene lookup returns CDR1 SQVTM and CDR2 ANQGSEA. The V gene end was trimmed by 6 bases and the J gene end by 7 bases; junction bases not matched to a gene: 6. The length of the CDR3 is 12 residues. The DNA for the CDR3 is TGCAGCGTAAAACAGGGGAGACAGCCCCAGCATTTT. It codes for CSVKQGRQPQHF. The variable domain in full, completed from reference TRBV29-1 and TRBJ1-5, reads SAVISQKPSRDICQRGTSLTIQCQVDSQVTMMFWYRQQPGQSLTLIATANQGSEATYESGFVIDKFPISRPNLTFSTLTVSNMSPEDSSIYLCSVKQGRQPQHFGDGTRLSIL.

Many counts were recorded for this clone. An end of the junction does not agree with germline; a read error may underlie this. The chain is built from TRBV6-1 and TRBJ2-1; D possibly corresponds to TRBD1 (6 bases). This CDR3 has 15 amino acids. The V gene's germline CDR1 is MNHNS and CDR2 SASEGT. In nucleotides, the CDR3 is TGTGCCAGCAGAGAAGACCCAGGGGCCTACAATGAGCAGTTCTTC. It encodes CASREDPGAYNEQFF.

The J gene is TRBJ2-1, the V gene TRBV14; 7 nucleotides agree with TRBD2. Germline V gene sequence: CDR1 SGHDN, CDR2 FVKESK. Losses at the gene ends were 6 bases for V and 3 bases for J; bases not matched to a gene: 5. CDR3 length: 14 amino acids. Here the CDR3 DNA reads TGTGCCAGCAGAAGCGGGACGAACTACAATGAGCAGTTCTTC. It is translated as CASRSGTNYNEQFF.

The V call is TRBV29-1, the J call TRBJ1-2; D is perhaps TRBD1 (5 bases). Trimming stripped 4 bases from V and 0 bases from J, with 9 bases between. CDR1 SQVTM and CDR2 ANQGSEA come from the germline V gene. CDR3 size: 13 residues. The DNA of the CDR3 is TGCAGCGTTGGACTGACAGCTAACTATGGCTACACCTTC. Protein sequence: CSVGLTANYGYTF.

This clone came up a few times. The rearrangement joins TRBV2 to TRBJ2-2, with D perhaps TRBD2 (6 bases). The V and J ends lost 9 bases and 3 bases respectively, with 8 bases between them. This CDR3 is built from 12 residues. CDR1 is SNHLY, CDR2 FYNNEI, per germline. The CDR3 spells CASGGDTGELFF. CDR3 DNA: TGTGCCAGTGGAGGGGACACCGGGGAGCTGTTTTTT.

The J gene is TRBJ1-4, the V gene TRBV28; D ambiguous. CDR1 is MDHEN and CDR2 is SYDVKM in the germline V gene. Trimming shortened V by 5 bases and J by 8 bases, and 27 bases separated the two germline ends. CDR3 length: 18 residues. This CDR3 reads CASSAAGVSSLPSEKLFF. CDR3 nucleotides: TGTGCCAGCAGTGCCGCCGGAGTCAGCTCATTGCCCAGCGAAAAACTGTTTTTT.

This chain connects TRBV19 to TRBJ2-6; the D gene is possibly TRBD1 (6 bases). Germline CDR1 LNHDA, CDR2 SQIVND (reference sequence). Trimming shortened V by 1 base and J by 2 bases, and 6 bases separated the two germline ends. The CDR3 totals 15 residues. The CDR3 loop is CASSIAGAGANVLTF. CDR3 DNA sequence: TGTGCCAGTAGTATAGCAGGGGCTGGGGCCAACGTCCTGACTTTC.

This chain uses TRBV4-1 with TRBJ2-5; 13 nucleotides match TRBD2. J lost 3 bases, V lost 0 bases, and 4 bases had no gene match. Per the germline V gene, CDR1 is MGHRA and CDR2 is YSYEKL. This CDR3 comprises 17 residues. The CDR3 DNA reads as TGCGCCAGCAGCCAAGAACCCGGACTAGCGGGAGAAGAGACCCAGTACTTC. It is translated as CASSQEPGLAGEETQYF.

The rearrangement uses TRBV6-6 and TRBJ2-5; 7 bases are a match to TRBD1. The germline CDR1 and CDR2 sequences are MNHNY and SVGAGI (reference sequence). The junction had 9 bases not matched to a gene; V was cut back by 0 bases and J by 5 bases. The CDR3 totals 16 residues. This chain's CDR3 is CASSYSEDRYWETQYF. The DNA of the CDR3 is TGTGCCAGCAGTTACTCGGAGGACAGGTATTGGGAGACCCAGTACTTC.

This clone has only a few counts. The chain employs TRBV6-1 and TRBJ2-6, with no clear D. The CDR3 has 15 residues. V was cut by 2 bases and J by 0 bases, with 5 bases left in between. Germline lookup yields CDR1 MNHNS and CDR2 SASEGT. The CDR3 spells CASSEQDSGANVLTF. CDR3 nucleotide sequence: TGTGCCAGCAGTGAACAGGACTCTGGGGCCAACGTCCTGACTTTC.

The CDR3 nucleotides read TGTGCCATCAGACAGGGGCCCTCAAAACCCTACGGGCAGTACTTC. Protein: CAIRQGPSKPYGQYF. The genes are TRBV10-3 and TRBJ2-5, with 7 nucleotides matching TRBD1. The CDR3 runs to 15 residues. J was trimmed by 11 bases and V by 6 bases; bases with no gene match: 18. Germline V gene data show CDR1 as ENHRY and CDR2 as SYGVKD.

The rearrangement links TRBV6-6 to TRBJ2-5; D possibly corresponds to TRBD2 (7 bases). Per the germline V gene, CDR1 is MNHNY and CDR2 is SVGAGI (reference sequence). Trimming stripped 6 bases from V and 4 bases from J, with 18 bases between. There are 15 residues in the CDR3. Here the CDR3 reads CASSLPLRGGETQYF. CDR3 nucleotide sequence: TGTGCCAGCAGCCTCCCTCTTAGGGGGGGAGAGACCCAGTACTTC.

The V call is TRBV6-1, the J call TRBJ1-1; D might be TRBD1 (5 bases). Germline V gene lookup returns CDR1 MNHNS and CDR2 SASEGT. The CDR3 is made up of 15 amino acids. The V gene lost 0 bases and the J gene lost 10 bases, with 18 bases spanning the gap. Here the CDR3 DNA reads TGTGCCAGCAGTGAAGCGGAGACAGCCAATAGAGGAGCTTTCTTT. As protein: CASSEAETANRGAFF.

This rearrangement joins TRBV7-9 to TRBJ2-3; D gene unclear. The CDR3 runs to 16 residues. Trimming removed 5 bases from V and 6 bases from J, with 21 bases in between. CDR1 is SEHNR, CDR2 FQNEAQ, per germline (reference sequence). The CDR3, as DNA: TGTGCCAGCAGCCCCCTTGGAGCAACCCTCTGGGATACGCAGTATTTT. Encoded protein: CASSPLGATLWDTQYF. The variable domain in full, with the rest retrieved from reference TRBV7-9 and TRBJ2-3, is DTGVSQNPRHKITKRGQNVTFRCDPISEHNRLYWYRQTLGQGPEFLTYFQNEAQLEKSRLLSDRFSAERPKGSFSTLEIQRTEQGDSAMYLCASSPLGATLWDTQYFGPGTRLTVL.

The V and J genes are TRBV7-8 and TRBJ1-5; D possibly corresponds to TRBD1 (5 bases). The CDR3 loop spans 14 amino acids. Germline values: CDR1 SGHVS, CDR2 FQNEAQ. V was trimmed by 0 bases and J by 7 bases, leaving 10 bases between them. Here the CDR3 DNA reads TGTGCCAGCAGCTTAGCGCAGGGAGGACAGCCCCAGCATTTT. It codes for CASSLAQGGQPQHF.